The 30 T cell receptor beta chains presented below share a single source sample, sequenced in a study of T cell repertoires in cytomegalovirus infection. Antigens of these TCRs are unknown. MiXCR was run by TCRdb on the reads, yielding one entry per CDR3 protein. The repertoire has 100,000 to 150,000 distinct CDR3 sequences, 20% to 30% of them found once; the top ten carry roughly 35%. The sequenced sample consisted of PBMCs, sequenced either directly or after in vitro stimulation (not recorded which). These receptors were obtained from a human donor in good health (CMV status not recorded). Some clones in this sample may be carry-over from other donors' samples.

This clonotype showed up many times. This chain links TRBV7-2 with TRBJ2-3; 12 bases agree with TRBD2. The ends lost 6 bases at V and 5 bases at J; junction bases unmatched: 6. The germline V gene has CDR1 SGHTA and CDR2 FQGNSA. CDR3 length: 15 amino acids. The CDR3, as DNA: TGTGCCAGCAGGCTAGCGGGAGGGCCAGTAGATACGCAGTATTTT. Translated, it gives CASRLAGGPVDTQYF.

The gene calls are TRBV11-2 and TRBJ1-1; TRBD1 matches at 8 bases. In germline, CDR1 is SGHAT, CDR2 FQNNGV. V was pared by 1 base and J by 1 base, with 17 bases of the junction left unmatched. The CDR3 extends over 20 amino acids. CDR3 region: CASSLGLRQGARSGNTEAFF. Written as DNA, the CDR3 is TGTGCCAGCAGCTTAGGTCTTCGGCAGGGGGCTCGGTCCGGGAACACTGAAGCTTTCTTT.

CDR3 nucleotide sequence: TGTGCCAGCAGCCCCATCTACGAGCAGTACTTC. Protein: CASSPIYEQYF. This rearrangement joins TRBV7-2 to TRBJ2-7; no clear D gene. This CDR3 is built from 11 residues. Germline CDR1 SGHTA, CDR2 FQGNSA. Trimming removed 5 bases at V and 3 bases at J, with 5 bases between.

This clonotype was observed a few times. In DNA, the CDR3 is TGTGCCAGCAGCTTAGCCAGGAGGGATGGCTACACCTTC. Translating it yields CASSLARRDGYTF. The genes are TRBV11-3 and TRBJ1-2; D is unclear. V was trimmed by 1 base and J by 6 bases, leaving 9 bases between them. Germline V lookup: CDR1 SGHNT, CDR2 YENEEA. The CDR3 is made up of 13 amino acids.

The rearrangement uses TRBV6-2 or TRBV6-3 and TRBJ2-7, with D perhaps being TRBD1 or TRBD2 (6 bases each). The germline V gene has CDR1 MNHEY and CDR2 SVGEGT. CDR3 length: 13 amino acids. V was trimmed by 8 bases and J by 6 bases, leaving 17 bases between them. The CDR3 nucleotides read TGTGCCAGCGGGGGCGGACCGGGGGCCGAGCAGTACTTC. It specifies CASGGGPGAEQYF.

This clonotype was picked up many times. The chain carries TRBV6-2 or TRBV6-3 and TRBJ2-1, with a tentative D call TRBD2 (6 bases). Germline values: CDR1 MNHEY, CDR2 SVGEGT. This CDR3 spans 14 amino acids. Trimming stripped 7 bases from V and 2 bases from J, with 12 bases between. CDR3: CASTFPSAYNEQFF. The CDR3 DNA reads TGTGCCAGCACGTTCCCTAGCGCCTACAATGAGCAGTTCTTC.

The chain links TRBV4-3 to TRBJ2-5; D not certain. Trimming removed 2 bases at V and 4 bases at J, with 8 bases between. CDR3 length equals 13 residues. The V gene's germline CDR1 is LGHNA and CDR2 YSLEER. The CDR3 sequence is CASSQNQRETQYF. CDR3 coding DNA: TGCGCCAGCAGCCAAAACCAGAGAGAGACCCAGTACTTC.

The sample holds a few counts of this clonotype. The chain joins TRBV6-2 or TRBV6-3 to TRBJ2-1; tentatively, D is TRBD1 (5 bases). V was pared by 5 bases and J by 7 bases, with 15 bases between. CDR3 length: 14 residues. Germline V gene lookup returns CDR1 MNHEY and CDR2 SVGEGT. Here the CDR3 reads CASSLTGFGNEQFF. The CDR3 region has the DNA TGTGCCAGCAGTCTTACAGGTTTCGGGAATGAGCAGTTCTTC.

CDR3 nucleotide sequence: TGTGCCAGTAGTCTTGGGTACCGGGACAGAAGCAATCAGCCCCAGCATTTT. Its protein product is CASSLGYRDRSNQPQHF. V is TRBV19 and J is TRBJ1-5; 7 bases fit TRBD1. CDR3 length equals 17 residues. V dropped 5 bases and J dropped 1; count of bases not matched to a gene: 11. Germline loops: CDR1 LNHDA, CDR2 SQIVND (reference sequence).

This clonotype was detected ten times or more. The chain couples TRBV11-2 to TRBJ2-2; D gene unclear. The CDR3 runs to 14 residues. Germline lookup yields CDR1 SGHAT and CDR2 FQNNGV. V was trimmed by 1 base and J by 2 bases, leaving 5 bases between them. Here the CDR3 reads CASSLAFNTGELFF. The CDR3 region has the DNA TGTGCCAGCAGCTTAGCCTTCAACACCGGGGAGCTGTTTTTT.

This clonotype came up a few times. The chain is built from TRBV7-2 and TRBJ1-2; 8 nucleotides align to TRBD1. The CDR3 totals 15 residues. Germline CDR1 reads SGHTA; CDR2 reads FQGNSA. The J segment lost 6 bases and the V segment lost 1 base, leaving 7 bases of the junction unmatched. The CDR3 bases are TGTGCCAGCAGCTTAGACCCGGGACAGGAAAATGGCTACACCTTC. Amino acids: CASSLDPGQENGYTF.

This rearrangement joins TRBV19 to TRBJ1-5, with D possibly TRBD1 on 5 matching bases. The V end lost 10 bases, the J end lost 0 bases, and 25 bases lay between the germline ends. The CDR3 length is 18 residues. Germline V CDR1 and CDR2: LNHDA, SQIVND (reference sequence). The CDR3 is CATAQRVWGTGSNQPQHF. For the CDR3, the DNA is TGTGCCACCGCTCAGCGGGTTTGGGGGACGGGTAGCAATCAGCCCCAGCATTTT.

The CDR3 coding sequence is TGTGCCAGCAGCCGACCCCCGGGTAGCCAGGGGGATGAGCAGTTCTTC. Translating gives CASSRPPGSQGDEQFF. The J gene is TRBJ2-1, the V gene TRBV7-2, with TRBD1 identical over 7 bases. The CDR3 is 16 residues long. Trimming took 5 bases from V and 8 from J; bases not matched to a gene: 15. CDR1 and CDR2 (germline): SGHTA, FQGNSA.

This clonotype was counted ten times or more. V and J are TRBV20-1 and TRBJ1-4; D possibly corresponds to TRBD1 (5 bases). This CDR3 comprises 13 residues. The germline CDR1 and CDR2 sequences are DFQATT and SNEGSKA (reference sequence). V lost 7 bases, J lost 4 bases, and 13 bases lay in between. The CDR3 loop is CSVRGGINEKLFF. CDR3 sequence (DNA): TGCAGTGTCCGGGGGGGGATTAATGAAAAACTGTTTTTT.

This clonotype showed up just a few times. The V gene is TRBV12-3 or TRBV12-4, the J gene TRBJ2-1; 9 bases are shared with TRBD2. The CDR3 runs 12 residues. The junction had 6 bases not matched to a gene; V was cut back by 3 bases and J by 15 bases. The CDR3, as DNA: TGTGCCAGCAGTTTGACTAGCGGAGTGCGGTTCTTC. Its translation is CASSLTSGVRFF.

The genes are TRBV12-3 or TRBV12-4 and TRBJ1-5; a possible D gene is TRBD1 (5 bases). The germline V and J ends were trimmed by 1 base and 7 bases, with 17 bases remaining between them. CDR3 length: 16 residues. Here the CDR3 DNA reads TGTGCCAGCAGTTTAGGTCGCAGGGTAAGACCGCAGCCCCAGCATTTT. Translating gives CASSLGRRVRPQPQHF.

This clonotype was detected a few times. V is TRBV14 and J is TRBJ1-5, with a possible D match to TRBD1 (5 bases). Germline-derived CDR1 and CDR2 are SGHDN and FVKESK. Deletions cut 2 bases from V and 0 bases from J, with 17 bases between. This CDR3 is built from 18 residues. As DNA, the CDR3 is TGTGCCAGCAGCCAACGTGTCCGGGGGATAAATAGCAATCAGCCCCAGCATTTT. Protein sequence: CASSQRVRGINSNQPQHF.

This clonotype was detected only a few times. This chain connects TRBV5-1 to TRBJ2-3, with 11 bases matching TRBD1. The V gene end was trimmed by 4 bases and the J gene end by 3 bases; junction bases not matched to a gene: 4. The CDR3 is 15 amino acids. Per the germline V gene, CDR1 is SGHRS and CDR2 is YFSETQ. CDR3 sequence: CASSGGQGATDTQYF. CDR3 DNA sequence: TGCGCCAGCAGCGGTGGACAGGGGGCAACAGATACGCAGTATTTT.

This clonotype has ten or more counts. V and J are TRBV7-8 and TRBJ2-3, with D maybe TRBD2 (5 bases). Germline V gene lookup returns CDR1 SGHVS and CDR2 FQNEAQ. The CDR3 covers 12 residues. Deletions cut 7 bases from V and 5 bases from J, with 10 bases between. Here the CDR3 DNA reads TGTGCCAGCAAGACGGGGAAAGATACGCAGTATTTT. Encoded protein: CASKTGKDTQYF.

There are many counts of this clonotype. The V call is TRBV10-2, the J call TRBJ2-1; TRBD1 agrees at 11 bases. After removal of 6 bases from V and 8 bases from J, the junction contained 9 bases not matched to a gene. Looked up from germline, CDR1 is WSHSY and CDR2 is SAAADI. The CDR3 sequence is 15 residues long. CDR3 bases: TGCGCCAGCAGCGCGGACAGGGGGCACTGGGATGAGCAGTTCTTC. It codes for CASSADRGHWDEQFF.

The V call is TRBV7-2, the J call TRBJ2-7; D gene unclear. V was pared by 0 bases and J by 7 bases, with 10 bases between. This CDR3 comprises 13 residues. CDR1 is SGHTA, CDR2 FQGNSA, per germline. The DNA of the CDR3 is TGTGCCAGCAGCTTAGCGGGGTCGTGGGAGCAGTACTTC. Encoded protein: CASSLAGSWEQYF.

About this clonotype itself: Its ends do not fully match the called genes, so a read error is possible. The V call is TRBV7-2, the J call TRBJ1-6; 7 bases are shared with TRBD1. The CDR3 has 13 amino acids. Germline V gives CDR1 SGHTA, CDR2 FQGNSA. In DNA form, the CDR3 reads TGTGCCCGCAGCTTGGACAGGTTCTCACCCCTCCACTTT. Protein product: CARSLDRFSPLHF.

J is TRBJ2-3 and V is TRBV6-6; D not resolved. Looked up from germline, CDR1 is MNHNY and CDR2 is SVGAGI (reference sequence). The CDR3 runs 12 residues. V was shortened by 6 bases and J by 5 bases, with 9 bases between the two germline ends. CDR3 in DNA: TGTGCCAGCAGCCGCGTGGGAGATACGCAGTATTTT. Protein product: CASSRVGDTQYF.

This clonotype appeared a few times. The V and J genes are TRBV5-6 and TRBJ2-3; perhaps TRBD2 as D (7 bases). The CDR3 length is 16 residues. Trimming shortened V by 3 bases and J by 2 bases, and 16 bases separated the two germline ends. Germline V gene sequence: CDR1 SGHDT, CDR2 YYEEEE. Here the CDR3 reads CASSSFRGGTTDTQYF. The DNA for the CDR3 is TGTGCCAGCAGCTCCTTTAGGGGGGGGACCACAGATACGCAGTATTTT.

V usage is TRBV29-1 and J usage is TRBJ2-1; the D is unclear. The V end was cut by 6 bases, the J end by 6 bases, with 15 bases between. Germline V gene sequence: CDR1 SQVTM, CDR2 ANQGSEA. The CDR3 is 13 residues long. In DNA, the CDR3 is TGCAGCGTAGAGCCGCAGGCGAGCAATGAGCAGTTCTTC. Translation: CSVEPQASNEQFF.

The sample holds many counts of this clonotype. The chain joins TRBV20-1 to TRBJ2-5; 13 nucleotides agree with TRBD2. This CDR3 region has 16 residues. The V segment lost 4 bases and the J segment 1 base; nucleotides outside the gene matches: 6. Germline V gene lookup returns CDR1 DFQATT and CDR2 SNEGSKA (reference sequence). CDR3 loop: CSAKTGTSGTQETQYF. CDR3 DNA: TGCAGTGCTAAAACCGGGACTAGCGGGACCCAAGAGACCCAGTACTTC.

This clonotype came up many times. Here the CDR3 DNA reads TGTGCCAGCAGCTCTCAATGGCGTGGTGAAGCTTTCTTT. Its translation: CASSSQWRGEAFF. V is TRBV5-6 and J is TRBJ1-1; D not resolved. The CDR3 spans 13 residues. V gave up 3 bases and J gave up 7 bases, with 13 bases separating them. Germline values: CDR1 SGHDT, CDR2 YYEEEE.

This clonotype was detected only a few times. The CDR3 protein is CASSFGGTSYEQYF. CDR3 DNA: TGTGCCAGCAGTTTCGGGGGTACCTCCTACGAGCAGTACTTC. The chain couples TRBV28 to TRBJ2-7, with D perhaps TRBD2 (6 bases). The CDR3 has 14 residues. The germline V gene has CDR1 MDHEN and CDR2 SYDVKM. Trimming cost V 3 bases and J 0 bases, with 9 bases left between them.

This clonotype appeared many times. The gene calls are TRBV7-2 and TRBJ2-1, with 9 bases that match TRBD2. V lost 1 base, J lost 9 bases, and 1 base stayed unmatched. The germline V gene has CDR1 SGHTA and CDR2 FQGNSA. The CDR3 runs to 13 residues. This CDR3 is CASSLVTSGEQFF. In DNA, the CDR3 is TGTGCCAGCAGCTTAGTGACTAGCGGTGAGCAGTTCTTC.

The chain is built from TRBV4-1 and TRBJ2-1; 8 nucleotides match TRBD2. From germline, CDR1 is MGHRA and CDR2 YSYEKL. The trim removed 3 bases at V and 7 bases at J, leaving 11 bases unmatched. The length of the CDR3 is 16 residues. This CDR3 is CASSQGRAGVGNEQFF. In DNA form, the CDR3 reads TGCGCCAGCAGCCAGGGACGAGCGGGAGTAGGTAATGAGCAGTTCTTC.